This note documents a single T cell receptor beta chain sequence. Its antigen target is currently unknown. An end of the junction does not agree with germline; a read error may underlie this. This specimen comes from a study of CD8+ T cells in alopecia areata (dated by TCRdb to 2017 to 2018). With respect to the entire study: To study T cell clonal expansion in alopecia areata, the researchers applied high-throughput TCRbeta sequencing to both the C3H/HeJ mouse model and human patients. immunoSEQ multiplex PCR using 35 Vbeta forward primers and 13 Jbeta reverse primers was used to amplify TCRbeta CDR3 regions. Scalp tissue and sorted CD4+ and CD8+ peripheral blood T cells from patchy and totalis/universalis alopecia areata patients and from healthy controls were covered by human TCRbeta sequencing. RNA was obtained with the PAXgene miRNA kit for fixed scalp, the miRNeasy kit for PBMCs, and the RNeasy kit for mouse skin. Scalp clonality was compared among normal scalp (n=4), patchy alopecia areata scalp (n=8), and alopecia totalis/universalis scalp (n=8).

After PBMCs were isolated by density centrifugation and stained for CD3, CD4 and CD8, a FACSAria was used to sort CD4+ and CD8+ T cells. Scalp biopsies and blood samples were obtained from unaffected controls. What the research found in general, with its limitations: Unlike mouse skin, which is dominated by gammadelta T cells, normal human skin has resident alphabeta T cells that are also sequenced, and this complicates analysis of the scalp TCR repertoire. Compared with normal scalp, lesional scalp had higher clonality and more expanded CD8+ clones, particularly in alopecia totalis/universalis, a pattern that suggests antigenic drive. Compared with mice, TCR sequences shared between patients were less clear, possibly partly because of HLA diversity across the patient population.

CDR1 and CDR2, looked up from the germline V gene, are MNHEY and SVGAGI. The CDR3 runs 15 amino acids, cysteine and phenylalanine included. The sequence is cut down to CDR3 DNA, 45 bases in frame from base 1. Preparation of the library involved the immunoSEQ multiplex PCR assay. To provide template for TCR sequencing, every sample had RNA extracted and reverse transcribed into cDNA. First-strand cDNA was synthesized with SuperScript III using a 2:1 mix of oligo-dT and random hexamers. Amplification bias was assessed with a synthetic immune receptor repertoire, and residual bias was removed computationally. In the authors' own workflow: Raw reads were preprocessed to remove errors, and CDR3 was defined by IMGT conventions from the conserved cysteine to phenylalanine. To get clonality, Shannon entropy was normalized by log2 of the number of productive unique TCRs and the result was subtracted from 1. Scalp TCRbeta sequences were cross-referenced with sorted blood CD4 and CD8 repertoires so that the CD4 or CD8 identity of scalp clones could be inferred. TCRdb holds this immuneACCESS table with in-frame rearrangements only. Some clones are missing; in checked studies, unresolved V genes explain under half, and the rest has no known cause. That table supplies the V and J calls and clone size; D and trimming were determined from the DNA. The sample data list about 110,000 clones, and 55% to 75% of these were observed just once. The top ten clones comprise 20% to 25% of the sample.

Material: CD8+ T cells sorted from blood. The sequence is built from TRBV6-5 and TRBJ2-2, and TRBD2 may be the D gene, going by 5 matching bases. The receptor comes from a human donor in good health. The DNA sequence follows: TGTGCCAGCAGTCCCGACGGACGGAACACCGGGGAGCTGGTTTTT. Its protein is CASSPDGRNTGELVF.